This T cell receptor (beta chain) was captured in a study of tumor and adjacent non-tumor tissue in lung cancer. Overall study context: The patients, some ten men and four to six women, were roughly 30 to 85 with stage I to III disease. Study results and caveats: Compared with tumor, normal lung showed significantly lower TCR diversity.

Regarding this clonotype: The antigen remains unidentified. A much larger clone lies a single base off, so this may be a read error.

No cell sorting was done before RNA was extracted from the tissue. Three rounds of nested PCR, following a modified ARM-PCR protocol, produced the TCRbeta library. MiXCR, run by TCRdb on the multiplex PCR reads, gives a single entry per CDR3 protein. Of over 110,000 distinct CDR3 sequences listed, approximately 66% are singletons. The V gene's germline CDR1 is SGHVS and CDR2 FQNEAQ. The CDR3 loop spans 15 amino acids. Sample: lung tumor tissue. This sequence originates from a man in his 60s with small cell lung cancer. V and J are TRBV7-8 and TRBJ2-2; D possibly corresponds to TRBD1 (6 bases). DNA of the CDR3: TGTGCCAGCAACTTAATTGGGGGCACCACCGGGGAGCTGTTTTTT. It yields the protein CASNLIGGTTGELFF.